These 8 T cell receptor beta chains were all obtained from the same sample, sequenced in a study of T-cell reconstitution after alpha-beta-depleted transplantation in children. Preparing the TCRbeta library involved the use of unique molecular identifiers. TCRdb re-called the PCR reads with MiXCR, one entry per CDR3 protein. The table includes a few hundred thousand distinct CDR3 sequences, just over 20% detected once. Specimen: PBMCs from the stem cell graft donor, collected from the stem cell graft. The receptors here all came from a human donor who donated a stem cell graft to a child with acute myeloid leukemia.

This chain uses TRBV4-2 with TRBJ2-2; 8 bases align to TRBD2. The trim removed 2 bases at V and 6 bases at J, leaving 5 bases unmatched. Germline V gene lookup returns CDR1 LGHNA and CDR2 YNFKEQ. This CDR3 comprises 15 residues. CDR3 in amino acids: CASSQPGLVPGELFF. Here the CDR3 DNA reads TGTGCCAGCAGCCAACCGGGACTAGTCCCCGGGGAGCTGTTTTTT.

This clonotype showed up just once. The CDR3 DNA sequence: TGTGCCAGCAGTGCTCAGGGGGCACTCACAGATACGCAGTATTTT. It translates to CASSAQGALTDTQYF. The rearrangement uses TRBV25-1 and TRBJ2-3; 8 bases line up with TRBD1. Germline V gene lookup returns CDR1 MGHDK and CDR2 SYGVNS. The CDR3 sequence is 15 residues long. Unmatched junction bases numbered 5, after V lost 4 bases and J lost 2 bases.

The genes are TRBV20-1 and TRBJ2-1; 13 nucleotides agree with TRBD2. The germline gives CDR1 DFQATT, CDR2 SNEGSKA (reference sequence). The CDR3 contains 14 residues. Germline trimming cut 8 bases from V and 9 bases from J; bases unmatched to any gene: 10. Written as DNA, the CDR3 is TGCAGTACAAGGACTAGCGGGAGCACCGGTGAGCAGTTCTTC. This codes for CSTRTSGSTGEQFF.

This clonotype was observed a handful of times. The chain links TRBV28 to TRBJ2-1; unclear D gene. CDR1 MDHEN and CDR2 SYDVKM come from the germline V gene. This CDR3 has 14 residues. V was cut by 3 bases and J by 4 bases, with 10 bases left in between. CDR3 loop: CASSFSLGYNEQFF. The CDR3 bases are TGTGCCAGCAGTTTTTCTTTGGGATACAATGAGCAGTTCTTC.

This clonotype showed up just a few times. The CDR3: CSARKGENIQYF. In nucleotides, the CDR3 is TGCAGTGCTAGGAAAGGGGAAAACATTCAGTACTTC. The chain employs TRBV20-1 and TRBJ2-4; D perhaps matches TRBD1 (5 bases). The CDR3 runs 12 residues. Germline CDR1 reads DFQATT; CDR2 reads SNEGSKA (reference sequence). Deletions cut 3 bases from V and 5 bases from J, with 8 bases between.

This clonotype has only a few counts. This chain links TRBV7-3 with TRBJ2-3; D might be TRBD2 (5 bases). Trimming left V 6 bases short and J 4 bases short, with 20 bases between. Per the germline V gene, CDR1 is SGHTA and CDR2 is FQGTGA. CDR3 length: 16 residues. CDR3 region: CASSPTTSEGADTQYF. The CDR3 nucleotides are TGTGCCAGCAGTCCGACTACGTCAGAAGGTGCAGATACGCAGTATTTT.

This clonotype was picked up a small number of times. V usage is TRBV9 and J usage is TRBJ2-5; D uncertain. Trimming took 3 bases from V and 5 from J, leaving 11 bases between them. Germline V gives CDR1 SGDLS, CDR2 YYNGEE. This CDR3 is 13 amino acids long. The CDR3 spells CASSAGYFETQYF. The CDR3 region has the DNA TGTGCCAGCAGCGCCGGTTACTTCGAGACCCAGTACTTC.

The chain joins TRBV4-1 to TRBJ2-6; possibly TRBD1 for D (5 bases). CDR1 and CDR2 (germline): MGHRA, YSYEKL. This CDR3 is 18 amino acids long. Trimming removed 1 base from V and 0 bases from J, with 13 bases in between. CDR3 coding DNA: TGCGCCAGCAGCCAAGTTATAGGGGTGCGCTCTGGGGCCAACGTCCTGACTTTC. This encodes CASSQVIGVRSGANVLTF.